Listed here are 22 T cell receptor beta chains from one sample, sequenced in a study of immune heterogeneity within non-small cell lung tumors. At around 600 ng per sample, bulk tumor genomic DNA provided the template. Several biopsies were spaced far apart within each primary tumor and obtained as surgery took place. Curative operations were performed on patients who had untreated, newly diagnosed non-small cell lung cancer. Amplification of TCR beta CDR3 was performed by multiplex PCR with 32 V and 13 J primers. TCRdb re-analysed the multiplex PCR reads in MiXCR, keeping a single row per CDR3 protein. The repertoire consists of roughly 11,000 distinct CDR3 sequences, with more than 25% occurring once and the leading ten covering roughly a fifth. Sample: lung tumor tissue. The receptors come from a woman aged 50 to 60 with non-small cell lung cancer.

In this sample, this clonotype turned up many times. CDR3 coding DNA: TGTGCCAGCAGCATTTATGGGACTGAAGCTTTCTTT. This codes for CASSIYGTEAFF. V and J are TRBV11-1 and TRBJ1-1, with D uncertain. Trimming pared 5 bases from V and 5 bases from J, leaving 9 bases between. Germline lookup yields CDR1 SGHAT and CDR2 FQDESV (reference sequence). CDR3 length equals 12 residues.

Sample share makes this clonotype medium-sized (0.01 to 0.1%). CDR3 bases: TGTGCCAGCAGCTTAGCGAGGGGCTCTAGCGGGTACGAGCAGTACTTC. Protein: CASSLARGSSGYEQYF. V usage is TRBV7-9 and J usage is TRBJ2-7, with 8 positions matching TRBD2. The junction had 8 bases not matched to a gene; V was cut back by 0 bases and J by 4 bases. CDR1 SEHNR and CDR2 FQNEAQ come from the germline V gene (reference sequence). This CDR3 is 16 amino acids long.

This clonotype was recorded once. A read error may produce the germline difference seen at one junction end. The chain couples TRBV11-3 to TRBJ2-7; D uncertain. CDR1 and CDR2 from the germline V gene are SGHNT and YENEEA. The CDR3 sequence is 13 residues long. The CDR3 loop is CVSISLNSYEQYF. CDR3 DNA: TGTGTCAGCATCTCCCTCAATTCCTACGAGCAGTACTTC.

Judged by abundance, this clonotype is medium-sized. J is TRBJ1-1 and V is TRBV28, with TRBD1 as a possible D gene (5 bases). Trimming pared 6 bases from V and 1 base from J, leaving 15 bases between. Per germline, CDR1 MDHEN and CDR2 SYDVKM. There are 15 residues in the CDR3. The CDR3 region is CASRGGYLKNTEAFF. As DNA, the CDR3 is TGTGCCAGCAGGGGGGGTTACTTAAAGAACACTGAAGCTTTCTTT.

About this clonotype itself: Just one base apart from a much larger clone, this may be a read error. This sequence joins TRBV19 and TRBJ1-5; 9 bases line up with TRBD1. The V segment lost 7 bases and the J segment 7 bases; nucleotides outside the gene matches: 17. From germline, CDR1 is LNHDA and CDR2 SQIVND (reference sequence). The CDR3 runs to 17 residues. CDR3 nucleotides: TGTGCCAGTATTATCTCCCGTTATACAGGGGGCCACCAGCCCCAGCATTTT. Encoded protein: CASIISRYTGGHQPQHF. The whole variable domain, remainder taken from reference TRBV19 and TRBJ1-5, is DGGITQSPKYLFRKEGQNVTLSCEQNLNHDAMYWYRQDPGQGLRLIYYSQIVNDFQKGDIAEGYSVSREKKESFPLTVTSAQKNPTAFYLCASIISRYTGGHQPQHFGDGTRLSIL.

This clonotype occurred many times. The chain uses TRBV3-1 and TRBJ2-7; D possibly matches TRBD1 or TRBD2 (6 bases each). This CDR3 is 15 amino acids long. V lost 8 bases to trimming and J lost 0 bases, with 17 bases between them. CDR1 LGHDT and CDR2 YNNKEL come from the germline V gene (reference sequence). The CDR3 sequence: CASGREGGDSYEQYF. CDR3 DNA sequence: TGTGCCAGCGGTCGAGAGGGGGGAGACTCCTACGAGCAGTACTTC.

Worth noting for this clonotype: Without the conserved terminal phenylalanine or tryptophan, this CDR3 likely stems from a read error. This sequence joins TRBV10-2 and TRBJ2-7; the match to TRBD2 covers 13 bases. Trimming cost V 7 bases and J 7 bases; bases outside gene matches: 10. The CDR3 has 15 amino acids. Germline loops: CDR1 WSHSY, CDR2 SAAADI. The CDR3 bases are TGCGCCAGCAACCCCGGGACTAGCGGGAAGGGGGAGCAGTACTCC. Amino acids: CASNPGTSGKGEQYS.

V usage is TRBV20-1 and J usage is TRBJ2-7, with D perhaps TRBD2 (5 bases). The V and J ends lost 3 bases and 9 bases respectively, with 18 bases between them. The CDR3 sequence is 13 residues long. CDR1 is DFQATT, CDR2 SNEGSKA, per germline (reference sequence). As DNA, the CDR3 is TGCAGTGCTAGGGCGGAATGGGGAGATGGGCAGTACTTC. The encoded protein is CSARAEWGDGQYF.

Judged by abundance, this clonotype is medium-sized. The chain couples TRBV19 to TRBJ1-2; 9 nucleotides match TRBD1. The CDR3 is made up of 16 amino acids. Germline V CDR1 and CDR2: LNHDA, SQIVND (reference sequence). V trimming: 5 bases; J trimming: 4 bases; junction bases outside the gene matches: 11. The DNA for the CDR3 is TGTGCCAGTAGTCACACAGGACAGGGGAAATCCTATGGCTACACCTTC. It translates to CASSHTGQGKSYGYTF.

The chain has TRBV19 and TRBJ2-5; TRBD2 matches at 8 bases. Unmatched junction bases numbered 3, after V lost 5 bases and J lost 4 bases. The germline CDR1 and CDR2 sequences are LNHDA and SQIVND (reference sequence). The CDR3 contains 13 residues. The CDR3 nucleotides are TGTGCCAGTAGTCGGACTAGCCTAGAGACCCAGTACTTC. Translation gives CASSRTSLETQYF.

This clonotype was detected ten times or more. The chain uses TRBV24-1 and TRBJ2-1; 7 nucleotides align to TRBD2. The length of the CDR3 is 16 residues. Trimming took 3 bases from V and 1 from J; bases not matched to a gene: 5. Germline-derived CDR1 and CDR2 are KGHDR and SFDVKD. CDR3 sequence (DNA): TGTGCCACCAGTGATCCTAGCGGCAGTTCCTACAATGAGCAGTTCTTC. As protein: CATSDPSGSSYNEQFF.

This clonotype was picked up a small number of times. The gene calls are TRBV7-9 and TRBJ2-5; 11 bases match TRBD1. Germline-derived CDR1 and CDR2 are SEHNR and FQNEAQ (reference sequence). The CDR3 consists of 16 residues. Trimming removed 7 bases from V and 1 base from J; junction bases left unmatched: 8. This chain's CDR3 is CASKGADRGLQETQYF. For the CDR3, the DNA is TGTGCCAGCAAGGGGGCGGACAGGGGGCTCCAAGAGACCCAGTACTTC.

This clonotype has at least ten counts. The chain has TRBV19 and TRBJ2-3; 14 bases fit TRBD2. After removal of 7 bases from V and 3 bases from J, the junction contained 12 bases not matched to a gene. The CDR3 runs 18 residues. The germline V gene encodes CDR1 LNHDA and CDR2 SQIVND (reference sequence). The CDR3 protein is CASTDPGTSGRRTDTQYF. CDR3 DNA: TGTGCCAGTACCGACCCCGGGACTAGCGGGAGAAGGACAGATACGCAGTATTTT.

The CDR3 loop reads CASSDSGTGPYEQYF. The DNA for the CDR3 is TGTGCCAGCAGTGATTCTGGGACAGGTCCCTACGAGCAGTACTTC. The V call is TRBV6-1, the J call TRBJ2-7, with TRBD1 matching over 8 bases. CDR3 length: 15 amino acids. Germline V CDR1 and CDR2: MNHNS, SASEGT. V shed 3 bases and J 2 bases; nucleotides not matched to a gene: 6.

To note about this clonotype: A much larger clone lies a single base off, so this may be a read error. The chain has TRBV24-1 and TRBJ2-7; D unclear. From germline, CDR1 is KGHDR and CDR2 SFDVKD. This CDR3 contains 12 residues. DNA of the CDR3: TGTGCCAACAGTGATGGCAGTTACGAGCAGTACTTC. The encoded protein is CANSDGSYEQYF.

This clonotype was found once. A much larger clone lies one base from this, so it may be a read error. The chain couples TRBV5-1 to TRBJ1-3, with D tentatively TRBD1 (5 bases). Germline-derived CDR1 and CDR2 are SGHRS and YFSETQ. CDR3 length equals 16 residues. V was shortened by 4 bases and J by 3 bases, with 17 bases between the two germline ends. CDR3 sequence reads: CASSLDAGGVGNTIYF. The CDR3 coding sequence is TGCGCCAGCAGCCTAGACGCGGGAGGGGTTGGAAACACCATATATTTT.

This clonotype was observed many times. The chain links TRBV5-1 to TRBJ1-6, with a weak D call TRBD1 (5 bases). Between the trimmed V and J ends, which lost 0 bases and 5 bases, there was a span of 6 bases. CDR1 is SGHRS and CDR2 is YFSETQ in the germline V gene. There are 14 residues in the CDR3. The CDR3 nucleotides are TGCGCCAGCAGCTTGGTGGGGGATAATTCACCCCTCCACTTT. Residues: CASSLVGDNSPLHF.

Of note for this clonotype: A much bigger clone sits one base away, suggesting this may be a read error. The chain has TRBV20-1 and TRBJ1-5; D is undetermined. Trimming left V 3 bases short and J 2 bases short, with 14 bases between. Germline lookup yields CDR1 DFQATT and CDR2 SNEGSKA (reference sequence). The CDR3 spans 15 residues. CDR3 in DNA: TGCAGTGCTAGCGCCGATGTGGGATGCAATCAGCCCCAGCATTTT. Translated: CSASADVGCNQPQHF.

CDR3 bases: TGTGCCAGCAGTTTATTAGGGGCCCGCGCCAATCAGCCCCAGCATTTT. It encodes CASSLLGARANQPQHF. The chain couples TRBV28 to TRBJ1-5; a possible D gene is TRBD1 (5 bases). Per the germline V gene, CDR1 is MDHEN and CDR2 is SYDVKM. V gave up 1 base and J gave up 3 bases, with 13 bases separating them. This CDR3 has 16 amino acids. Together with reference TRBV28 and TRBJ1-5, the CDR3 gives the full variable domain: DVKVTQSSRYLVKRTGEKVFLECVQDMDHENMFWYRQDPGLGLRLIYFSYDVKMKEKGDIPEGYSVSREKKERFSLILESASTNQTSMYLCASSLLGARANQPQHFGDGTRLSIL.

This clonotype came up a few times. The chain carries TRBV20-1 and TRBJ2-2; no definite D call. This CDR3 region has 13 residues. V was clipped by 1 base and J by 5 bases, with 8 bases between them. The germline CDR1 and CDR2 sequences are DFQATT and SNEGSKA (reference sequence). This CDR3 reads CSARVEVTGELFF. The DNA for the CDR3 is TGCAGTGCTAGAGTTGAAGTTACCGGGGAGCTGTTTTTT.

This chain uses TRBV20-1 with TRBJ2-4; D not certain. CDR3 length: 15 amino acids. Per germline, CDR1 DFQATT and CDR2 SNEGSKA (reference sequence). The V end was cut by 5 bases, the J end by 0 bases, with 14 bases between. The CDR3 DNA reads TGCAGTGCTTTACTACCCGAACTAGCCAAAAACATTCAGTACTTC. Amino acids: CSALLPELAKNIQYF.

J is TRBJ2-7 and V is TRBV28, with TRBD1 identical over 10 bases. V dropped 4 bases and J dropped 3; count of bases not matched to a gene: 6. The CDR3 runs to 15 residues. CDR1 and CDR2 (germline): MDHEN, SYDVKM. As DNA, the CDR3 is TGTGCCAGCAGTTCAGGGACAGGGGCCGTCTACGAGCAGTACGTC. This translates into CASSSGTGAVYEQYV.